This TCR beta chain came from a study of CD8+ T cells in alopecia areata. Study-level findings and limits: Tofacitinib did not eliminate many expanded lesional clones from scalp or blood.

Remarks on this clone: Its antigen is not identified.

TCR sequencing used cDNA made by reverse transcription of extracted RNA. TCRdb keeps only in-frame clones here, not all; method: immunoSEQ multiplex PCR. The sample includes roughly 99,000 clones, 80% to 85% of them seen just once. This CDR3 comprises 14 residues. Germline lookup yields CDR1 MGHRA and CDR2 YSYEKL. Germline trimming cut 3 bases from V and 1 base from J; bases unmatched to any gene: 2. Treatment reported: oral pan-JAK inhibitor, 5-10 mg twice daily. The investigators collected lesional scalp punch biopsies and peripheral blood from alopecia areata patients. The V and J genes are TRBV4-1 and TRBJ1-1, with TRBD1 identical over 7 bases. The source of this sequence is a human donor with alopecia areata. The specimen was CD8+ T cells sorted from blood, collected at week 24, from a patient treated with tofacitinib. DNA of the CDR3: TGCGCCAGCAGCCAGACAGGGCCGAACACTGAAGCTTTCTTT. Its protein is CASSQTGPNTEAFF.